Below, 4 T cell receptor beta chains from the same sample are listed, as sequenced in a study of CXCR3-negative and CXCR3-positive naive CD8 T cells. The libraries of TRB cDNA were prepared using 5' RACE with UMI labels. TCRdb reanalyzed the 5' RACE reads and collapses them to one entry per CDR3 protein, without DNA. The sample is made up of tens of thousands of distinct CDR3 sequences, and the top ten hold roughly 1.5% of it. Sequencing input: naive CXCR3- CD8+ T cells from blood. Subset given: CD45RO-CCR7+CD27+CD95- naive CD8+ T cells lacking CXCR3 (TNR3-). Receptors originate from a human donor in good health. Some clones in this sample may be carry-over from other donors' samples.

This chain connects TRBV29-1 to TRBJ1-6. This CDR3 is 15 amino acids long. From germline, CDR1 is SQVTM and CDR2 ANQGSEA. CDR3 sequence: CSVPFAVTYNSPLHF.

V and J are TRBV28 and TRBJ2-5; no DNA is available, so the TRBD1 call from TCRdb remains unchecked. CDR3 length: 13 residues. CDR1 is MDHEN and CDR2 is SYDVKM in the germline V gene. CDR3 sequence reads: CASNVGQEETQYF. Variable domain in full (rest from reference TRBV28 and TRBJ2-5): DVKVTQSSRYLVKRTGEKVFLECVQDMDHENMFWYRQDPGLGLRLIYFSYDVKMKEKGDIPEGYSVSREKKERFSLILESASTNQTSMYLCASNVGQEETQYFGPGTRLLVL.

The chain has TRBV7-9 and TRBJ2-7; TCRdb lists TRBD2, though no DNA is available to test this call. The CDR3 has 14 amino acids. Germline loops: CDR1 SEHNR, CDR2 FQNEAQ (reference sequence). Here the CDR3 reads CASSPVTSGYEQYF.

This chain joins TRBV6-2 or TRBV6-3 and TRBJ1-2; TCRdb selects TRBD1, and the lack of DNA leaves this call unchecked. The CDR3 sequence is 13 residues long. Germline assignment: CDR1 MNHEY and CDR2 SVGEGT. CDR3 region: CASSPGRNYGYTF.